The entry below describes one TCR beta chain. Its antigen is currently unknown. The memory T cells were sequenced right after ex vivo isolation, without culture. Assay: immunoSEQ multiplex PCR; the TCRdb copy retains only in-frame clones and omits some. The data hold over 75,000 clones, with 80% to 90% observed a single time. The sample belongs to a study of CD4 T cell repertoires in COVID-19. Across the whole study: Other coronavirus spike proteins restimulated relabeled CFSE-low cells expanded with IL-2 for roughly eleven days. Study-level findings and limits: In SARS-CoV and/or HKU1 spike cultures, between roughly 7 and 25% of SARS-CoV-2 clonotypes reappeared. Two or all three memory subsets shared several highly expanded SARS-CoV-2-reactive clonotypes.

The source was CD4+ T cells from peripheral blood, collected after recovery from COVID-19. The source of this sequence is a human donor who had COVID-19.

CDR3 sequence (DNA): TGTGCCAGTAGTAAGGGCACCCTCCAAGAGACCCAGTACTTC. Its protein product is CASSKGTLQETQYF. This chain connects TRBV19 to TRBJ2-5; D remains unclear. V gave up 4 bases and J gave up 1 base, with 10 bases separating them. From germline, CDR1 is LNHDA and CDR2 SQIVND (reference sequence). This CDR3 is built from 14 residues.